These T cell receptor beta chains were read from a single sample in a study of identical twins. TCRdb recomputed calls from the 5' RACE reads with MiXCR, one row per CDR3 protein. The table lists under 300,000 distinct CDR3 sequences, around 6.5% of them singletons, with less than 15% in the top ten. The same sample was also studied in work on T cells expressing NK-cell markers.

Sequencing was done on a sample of CD8+ T cells sorted from blood. These receptors all stem from a woman under 30 in good health. The CDR3 runs from the conserved cysteine through the conserved F or W. Fields, in order: V gene, D gene, CDR3 length, clone size, J gene, CDR3 protein, CDR3 DNA. A D gene is named only where the DNA matches it firmly. For some rows the clone size is stated as once, few or many, or as a class when expanded; others skip it.

>TRBV6-2/TRBV6-3|NA|14|few|TRBJ2-4
CATKEGSTRNIQYF
TGTGCCACCAAGGAGGGGTCGACGAGAAACATTCAGTACTTC
>TRBV5-1|TRBD2|17|many|TRBJ2-1
CASSMGLAGMSYNEQFF
TGCGCCAGCAGCATGGGACTAGCGGGAATGTCATACAATGAGCAGTTCTTC
>TRBV4-3|NA|15|many|TRBJ1-5
CASSQDPGEGRPQHF
TGCGCCAGCAGCCAAGATCCCGGGGAGGGGAGGCCCCAGCATTTT
>TRBV20-1|NA|14|NA|TRBJ2-7
CSARDEGTSYEQYF
TGCAGTGCTAGAGATGAAGGGACGTCATACGAGCAGTACTTC
>TRBV6-5|NA|15|many|TRBJ2-1
CASSYLGATYNEQFF
TGTGCCAGCAGTTACCTAGGGGCGACCTACAATGAGCAGTTCTTC
>TRBV12-3/TRBV12-4|NA|14|few|TRBJ1-1
CASSSGQINTEAFF
TGTGCCAGCAGCAGTGGACAGATCAACACTGAAGCTTTCTTT
>TRBV6-5|TRBD2|15|many|TRBJ2-1
CASSYSSGSSHEQFF
TGTGCCAGCAGTTACTCAAGCGGGAGTAGCCATGAGCAGTTCTTC
>TRBV9|NA|14|few|TRBJ1-5
CASSSGGPNQPQHF
TGTGCCAGCAGCAGTGGGGGGCCGAATCAGCCCCAGCATTTT
>TRBV29-1|NA|11|few|TRBJ2-1
CSAMGGLEGFF
TGCAGCGCTATGGGTGGTCTAGAGGGGTTCTTC
>TRBV18|NA|15|NA|TRBJ1-1
CASSPSLGRDTEAFF
TGTGCCAGCTCACCGTCCCTGGGCCGAGACACTGAAGCTTTCTTT
>TRBV9|TRBD1|16|few|TRBJ1-1
CASSVDLQGRNTEAFF
TGTGCCAGCAGCGTTGATTTACAGGGGAGAAACACTGAAGCTTTCTTT
>TRBV6-5|NA|14|NA|TRBJ1-2
CASSYADSNYGYTF
TGTGCCAGCAGTTACGCGGACAGTAACTATGGCTACACCTTC
>TRBV29-1|NA|12|many|TRBJ2-1
CSASTAYNEQFF
TGCAGCGCGTCGACAGCCTACAATGAGCAGTTCTTC
>TRBV9|NA|17|NA|TRBJ2-3
CASSAEMSGPSTDTQYF
TGTGCCAGCAGCGCAGAAATGAGCGGTCCTAGCACAGATACGCAGTATTTT
>TRBV19|NA|15|few|TRBJ1-1
CASSIYGEAPLEAFF
TGTGCCAGTAGTATCTACGGGGAGGCTCCCCTTGAAGCTTTCTTT
>TRBV25-1|NA|14|NA|TRBJ1-4
CASSEPGGAEKLFF
TGTGCCAGCAGTGAACCGGGGGGCGCGGAAAAACTGTTTTTT
>TRBV4-3|NA|15|many|TRBJ1-4
CASSQGTGPMEKLFF
TGCGCCAGCAGCCAGGGAACCGGGCCCATGGAAAAACTGTTTTTT
>TRBV27|TRBD2|15|few|TRBJ2-1
CASSLPGLYYNEQFF
TGTGCCAGCAGTTTGCCGGGACTATATTACAATGAGCAGTTCTTC
>TRBV11-3|NA|15|many|TRBJ2-1
CASSSRLGSYNEQFF
TGTGCCAGCAGCTCGCGACTAGGTTCCTACAATGAGCAGTTCTTC
>TRBV12-3/TRBV12-4|NA|14|many|TRBJ1-4
CASSLQGPNEKLFF
TGTGCCAGCAGTCTCCAGGGTCCCAATGAAAAACTGTTTTTT
>TRBV7-6|TRBD1|15|many|TRBJ1-3
CASSSIGGTGNTIYF
TGTGCCAGCAGCTCGATAGGGGGCACTGGAAACACCATATATTTT
>TRBV5-5|NA|14|few|TRBJ2-7
CASSWAGSHYEQYF
TGTGCCAGCAGCTGGGCCGGGAGCCACTACGAGCAGTACTTC
>TRBV7-9|NA|14|NA|TRBJ1-1
CASTPSRAGTEAFF
TGTGCCAGCACTCCCTCTAGGGCAGGCACTGAAGCTTTCTTT
>TRBV12-3/TRBV12-4|TRBD2|14|many|TRBJ2-3
CASNIAGAVSGLDF
TGTGCCAGCAATATAGCGGGAGCAGTCTCGGGGCTAGATTTT
>TRBV2|TRBD1|19|NA|TRBJ2-4
CASSAPGTGTGLAENIQYF
TGTGCCAGCAGTGCGCCCGGGACAGGGACCGGCCTGGCCGAAAACATTCAGTACTTC
>TRBV15|TRBD1|16|NA|TRBJ2-1
CATSRGTGGGYNEQFF
TGTGCCACCAGCAGGGGGACAGGGGGAGGGTACAATGAGCAGTTCTTC
>TRBV29-1|NA|12|few|TRBJ2-1
CSVQRENNEQFF
TGCAGCGTTCAAAGGGAGAACAATGAGCAGTTCTTC
>TRBV6-5|NA|15|few|TRBJ2-1
CASSYMVGDYNEQFF
TGTGCCAGCAGTTACATGGTCGGCGACTACAATGAGCAGTTCTTC
>TRBV7-2|NA|14|few|TRBJ1-1
CASTQRLQNTEAFF
TGTGCCAGCACCCAAAGGCTACAAAACACTGAAGCTTTCTTT
>TRBV6-2/TRBV6-3|NA|11|many|TRBJ2-1
CASSYSQEQFF
TGTGCCAGCAGTTACTCGCAGGAGCAGTTCTTC
>TRBV12-3/TRBV12-4|NA|13|many|TRBJ2-3
CASSPGPSDTQYF
TGTGCCAGCAGCCCCGGACCTTCAGATACGCAGTATTTT
>TRBV10-3|NA|16|many|TRBJ1-1
CAISESMAGVDTEAFF
TGTGCCATCAGTGAGTCGATGGCAGGGGTAGATACTGAAGCTTTCTTT
>TRBV2|NA|13|few|TRBJ1-1
CASISGSNTEAFF
TGTGCCAGCATATCCGGTTCGAACACTGAAGCTTTCTTT
>TRBV12-3/TRBV12-4|NA|12|NA|TRBJ1-1
CASSLWGGEAFF
TGTGCCAGCAGTTTATGGGGCGGGGAAGCTTTCTTT
>TRBV14|TRBD2|15|many|TRBJ2-3
CASSLTSGTSDTQYF
TGTGCCAGCAGCCTCACTAGCGGCACCTCAGATACGCAGTATTTT
>TRBV11-2|NA|11|NA|TRBJ2-7
CASRGGNEQYF
TGTGCCAGCAGGGGGGGCAACGAGCAGTACTTC
>TRBV10-3|NA|13|many|TRBJ2-1
CATIPAPNNEQFF
TGTGCCACCATCCCTGCCCCAAACAATGAGCAGTTCTTC
>TRBV3-1|TRBD2|17|NA|TRBJ2-7
CASSRIWEAGDHYEQYF
TGTGCCAGCAGCCGTATTTGGGAAGCGGGGGACCACTACGAGCAGTACTTC
>TRBV11-3|TRBD1|12|few|TRBJ2-7
CASRDRGHEQYF
TGTGCCAGCCGGGACAGGGGCCACGAGCAGTACTTC
>TRBV30|NA|16|NA|TRBJ2-1
CAWSDWGRFSYNEQFF
TGTGCCTGGAGTGATTGGGGGCGGTTCTCCTACAATGAGCAGTTCTTC
>TRBV7-6|TRBD1|14|few|TRBJ2-7
CASSLYDRAYEQYF
TGTGCCAGCAGCTTATATGACAGGGCTTACGAGCAGTACTTC
>TRBV3-1|NA|17|many|TRBJ2-1
CASSLAGLQSSYNEQFF
TGTGCCAGCAGCCTAGCCGGACTCCAAAGCTCCTACAATGAGCAGTTCTTC
>TRBV28|NA|17|few|TRBJ2-7
CASSTTPFLGGPYEQYF
TGTGCCAGCAGTACTACGCCTTTTCTTGGCGGCCCCTACGAGCAGTACTTC
>TRBV7-8|NA|15|many|TRBJ1-5
CASSLRWTENQPQHF
TGTGCCAGCAGCTTAAGGTGGACGGAGAATCAGCCCCAGCATTTT
>TRBV29-1|NA|20|few|TRBJ2-1
CSVEFVEGGTPIDSYNEQFF
TGCAGCGTTGAATTTGTGGAAGGTGGGACTCCCATCGATTCCTACAATGAGCAGTTCTTC
>TRBV7-9|TRBD1|14|few|TRBJ2-1
CASSSGQELNEQFF
TGTGCCAGCAGCTCGGGACAGGAACTCAATGAGCAGTTCTTC
>TRBV9|NA|16|NA|TRBJ2-3
CASSAGANPGVDTQYF
TGTGCCAGCAGCGCCGGGGCTAACCCCGGTGTAGATACGCAGTATTTT
>TRBV19|NA|12|NA|TRBJ1-5
CASSMGNQPQHF
TGTGCCAGTAGTATGGGGAATCAGCCCCAGCATTTT
>TRBV6-2/TRBV6-3|NA|14|NA|TRBJ1-1
CASSSGFSGTEAFF
TGTGCCAGCAGTTCAGGGTTTTCGGGCACTGAAGCTTTCTTT